Sequencing of this TCR beta chain was carried out in a study of T cell responses to AZD1222 COVID-19 vaccine. Looking at the study overall: Second-dose recipients at about 4 or about 12 weeks were treated as one pooled group.

The protocol was immunoSEQ multiplex PCR, while the TCRdb copy is restricted to in-frame clones and leaves out a portion. This sample has about 90,000 clones, with 65% to 90% found just once. Trimming removed 4 bases at V and 4 bases at J, with 18 bases between. Germline V gives CDR1 SGDLS, CDR2 YYNGEE. This CDR3 has 15 amino acids. There are a few counts of this clone. The gene calls are TRBV9 and TRBJ2-7; D unclear. The clonotype originates from an adult in good health. The material sequenced was peripheral blood, taken on day 0 of AZD1222 vaccination. CDR3 nucleotide sequence: TGTGCCAGCAGCCTCTCCTGGCAACAACCGTACGAGCAGTACTTC. Translating it yields CASSLSWQQPYEQYF.